This T cell receptor beta chain was sequenced during a study of tumor-infiltrating lymphocytes in primary liver carcinoma. Study-wide results and limits: Between tumor regions, pairs overlapped more than tumor-adjacent and tumor-blood pairs did.

At least ten counts were recorded for this clonotype. Antigen unknown. TCR beta cDNA was made from around 520 ng total RNA with a constant-region primer. What produced the TCR beta libraries was three nested multiplex PCR rounds using slightly modified ARM-PCR. In the first two PCR rounds, TRBV1-TRBV30 forward primers were paired with a C-beta reverse primer, and each round lasted roughly 10 cycles. A single record per CDR3 protein comes from TCRdb applying MiXCR to the multiplex PCR reads. The profile covers hundreds of thousands of distinct CDR3 sequences, with 58% appearing a single time and about 18% taken by the ten largest. The source of the blood RNA was unsorted whole blood, and germline DNA was extracted as well. CDR1 and CDR2 (germline): SQVTM, ANQGSEA. Trimming pared 7 bases from V and 9 bases from J, leaving 19 bases between. The CDR3 is 13 residues long.

The V and J genes are TRBV29-1 and TRBJ2-1; either TRBD1 or TRBD2 may supply D (5 bases each). Sample: peripheral blood. This sequence was found in a woman aged 25-40 years with primary liver carcinoma and hepatitis B virus infection. The CDR3 sequence: CSDRGVGESEQFF. The DNA for the CDR3 is TGCAGCGACCGTGGGGTGGGGGAGAGTGAGCAGTTCTTC.